The 31 T cell receptor beta chains presented below share a single source sample, sequenced in a study of blood T cell repertoires in COVID-19. Assay: immunoSEQ multiplex PCR; the TCRdb copy retains only in-frame clones and omits some. The table includes fewer than 300,000 clones, 88% detected once. Sequenced: peripheral blood. The source of these receptors is a man aged 18 to 35 with active or convalescent COVID-19.

The chain carries TRBV6-5 and TRBJ2-7; 13 nucleotides line up with TRBD2. The V segment lost 6 bases and the J segment 3 bases; nucleotides outside the gene matches: 2. This CDR3 has 14 residues. CDR1 and CDR2 from the germline V gene are MNHEY and SVGAGI. CDR3 amino acids: CASSRLAGGYEQYF. Written as DNA, the CDR3 is TGTGCCAGCAGCCGACTAGCGGGGGGCTACGAGCAGTACTTC.

The rearrangement uses TRBV6-2 or TRBV6-3 and TRBJ2-7; a possible D gene is TRBD1 (6 bases). The length of the CDR3 is 18 residues. Germline assignment: CDR1 MNHEY and CDR2 SVGEGT. Trimming removed 0 bases from V and 2 bases from J, with 20 bases in between. DNA of the CDR3: TGTGCCAGCAGTTACTCCGGTCGGGGAGAGGGGGATGCCTACGAGCAGTACTTC. This sequence encodes CASSYSGRGEGDAYEQYF.

Comment on this clone: The sample contains more than one DNA sequence encoding this CDR3. The gene calls are TRBV3-1 (or the pseudogene TRBV3-2) and TRBJ1-6, with a weak D call TRBD1 (5 bases). There are 14 residues in the CDR3. With 1 base removed from V and 7 bases from J, the gap between germline ends came to 8 bases. The germline gives CDR1 LGHDT, CDR2 YNNKEL (reference sequence). CDR3 nucleotides: TGTGCCAGCAGCCAAGGGCAGGGCAATTCACCCCTCCACTTT. It is translated as CASSQGQGNSPLHF.

The chain combines TRBV6-5 with TRBJ1-5; 9 bases match TRBD1. The junction had 2 bases not matched to a gene; V was cut back by 7 bases and J by 4 bases. The CDR3 runs 13 residues. Germline V gene sequence: CDR1 MNHEY, CDR2 SVGAGI. The DNA of the CDR3 is TGTGCCAGCACAGGGACAGGGAATCAGCCCCAGCATTTT. It translates to CASTGTGNQPQHF.

V is TRBV6-4 and J is TRBJ2-2; possible D gene TRBD2, 5 bases. The CDR3 length is 13 residues. V was shortened by 3 bases and J by 5 bases, with 7 bases between the two germline ends. Germline V lookup: CDR1 MRHNA, CDR2 SNTAGT. In DNA, the CDR3 is TGTGCCAGCAGTGATTCGGGAACCGGGGAGCTGTTTTTT. Protein: CASSDSGTGELFF.

V is TRBV18 and J is TRBJ2-7, with 7 bases matching TRBD1. With V trimmed by 8 bases and J by 2 bases, 6 bases remained unmatched. CDR1 and CDR2 (germline): KGHSH, LQKENI. The CDR3 spans 13 residues. The CDR3 DNA reads TGTGCCAGCACCTGGGACAGAACCTACGAGCAGTACTTC. Its translation is CASTWDRTYEQYF.

This clone was counted once. The chain combines TRBV10-1 with TRBJ2-7; 9 bases agree with TRBD2. The germline gives CDR1 WNHNN, CDR2 SYGVQD (reference sequence). This CDR3 spans 20 amino acids. V was clipped by 0 bases and J by 5 bases; unmatched bases: 20. The CDR3 DNA follows: TGCGCCAGCAGTGAGTCGACGAGCTGGGTGAGGGGACTAGCTAGGGACGAGCAGTACTTC. Protein sequence: CASSESTSWVRGLARDEQYF.

J is TRBJ2-1 and V is TRBV9; D remains ambiguous. The germline CDR1 and CDR2 sequences are SGDLS and YYNGEE. Trimming left V 0 bases short and J 5 bases short, with 12 bases between. This CDR3 has 15 amino acids. The CDR3 DNA sequence: TGTGCCAGCAGCGTAGCAGCACAGCCCCACAATGAGCAGTTCTTC. Its protein is CASSVAAQPHNEQFF.

The V gene is TRBV7-2, the J gene TRBJ2-5; D is uncertain. The CDR3 covers 11 residues. Deletions cut 5 bases from V and 13 bases from J, with 14 bases between. Germline V gene data show CDR1 as SGHTA and CDR2 as FQGNSA. CDR3 sequence (DNA): TGTGCCAGCAGCCGCCAACTTGTGAGGTACTTC. It translates to CASSRQLVRYF.

The gene calls are TRBV5-6 and TRBJ2-1; the D gene is possibly TRBD1 (5 bases). The CDR3 loop spans 14 amino acids. Trimming removed 1 base at V and 5 bases at J, with 10 bases between. The germline V gene encodes CDR1 SGHDT and CDR2 YYEEEE. Here the CDR3 DNA reads TGTGCCAGCAGCTTGCCCCCAGGGAACAATGAGCAGTTCTTC. Encoded protein: CASSLPPGNNEQFF.

V usage is TRBV9 and J usage is TRBJ1-2, with TRBD1 matching over 7 bases. Germline CDR1 is SGDLS and CDR2 is YYNGEE. The CDR3 consists of 14 residues. Losses at the gene ends were 3 bases for V and 5 bases for J; bases not matched to a gene: 7. The DNA for the CDR3 is TGTGCCAGCAGCGGAGGGACAGACCGTTATGGCTACACCTTC. Residues: CASSGGTDRYGYTF.

The chain is built from TRBV7-2 and TRBJ1-1; D call uncertain. The CDR3 loop spans 11 amino acids. The germline CDR1 and CDR2 sequences are SGHTA and FQGNSA. V lost 6 bases, J lost 2 bases, and 4 bases lay in between. The DNA of the CDR3 is TGTGCCAGCAGGACAAACACTGAAGCTTTCTTT. Translated, it gives CASRTNTEAFF.

This clone was seen a single time. This chain uses TRBV5-8 with TRBJ2-1, with TRBD2 identical over 8 bases. Germline V lookup: CDR1 SGHTS, CDR2 YDEGEE. The CDR3 sequence is 16 residues long. Trimming took 1 base from V and 2 from J; bases not matched to a gene: 5. In DNA form, the CDR3 reads TGTGCCAGCAGCTTGTACGCGGGGGGACCCTACAATGAGCAGTTCTTC. This codes for CASSLYAGGPYNEQFF.

This clone appeared a few times. The rearrangement links TRBV4-1 to TRBJ1-5; tentatively, D is TRBD1 (6 bases). Germline CDR1 is MGHRA and CDR2 is YSYEKL. V lost 5 bases and J 0 bases, leaving 20 bases between the germline ends. The CDR3 contains 18 residues. This CDR3 reads CASSSRETGSYSNQPQHF. The CDR3 nucleotides are TGCGCCAGCAGCTCCCGTGAAACAGGGTCTTATAGCAATCAGCCCCAGCATTTT.

The chain has TRBV9 and TRBJ2-7; TRBD2 might be the D (6 bases). Germline V gene sequence: CDR1 SGDLS, CDR2 YYNGEE. This CDR3 has 14 residues. V dropped 0 bases and J dropped 2 bases, with 9 bases sitting between them. CDR3 protein: CASSVGDFPYEQYF. DNA of the CDR3: TGTGCCAGCAGCGTAGGGGACTTCCCCTACGAGCAGTACTTC.

The chain is built from TRBV5-1 and TRBJ1-6; TRBD1 agrees at 7 bases. Germline V gene lookup returns CDR1 SGHRS and CDR2 YFSETQ. V shed 4 bases, J shed 5 bases, and the junction held 6 bases outside the gene matches. CDR3 length equals 15 residues. The CDR3 DNA reads as TGCGCCAGCAGCCCGTGGACAGGAGATAATTCACCCCTCCACTTT. Protein sequence: CASSPWTGDNSPLHF.

This clone was counted a few times. This rearrangement joins TRBV5-1 to TRBJ1-2; 10 bases map to TRBD1. The CDR3 sequence is 15 residues long. Per germline, CDR1 SGHRS and CDR2 YFSETQ. Losses at the gene ends were 4 bases for V and 4 bases for J; bases not matched to a gene: 7. This CDR3 reads CASSGNWTGGYGYTF. CDR3 bases: TGCGCCAGCAGCGGCAACTGGACAGGGGGCTATGGCTACACCTTC.

The rearrangement links TRBV5-1 to TRBJ1-4, with 10 bases identical to TRBD1. This CDR3 has 14 residues. The V gene end was trimmed by 3 bases and the J gene end by 5 bases; junction bases not matched to a gene: 1. Germline V gives CDR1 SGHRS, CDR2 YFSETQ. The CDR3 sequence is CASSWTGGNEKLFF. Written as DNA, the CDR3 is TGCGCCAGCAGCTGGACAGGGGGAAATGAAAAACTGTTTTTT.

The J gene is TRBJ2-1, the V gene TRBV19; a weak D match, TRBD1 (6 bases). Germline V CDR1 and CDR2: LNHDA, SQIVND (reference sequence). This CDR3 spans 16 amino acids. V was shortened by 6 bases and J by 6 bases, with 21 bases between the two germline ends. The CDR3 sequence: CASRPTGALGSNEQFF. CDR3 nucleotide sequence: TGTGCCAGTAGGCCGACAGGAGCCTTGGGAAGCAATGAGCAGTTCTTC.

The chain has TRBV9 and TRBJ1-1; 8 bases match TRBD1. Trimming at V came to 4 bases and at J to 3 bases, leaving 17 bases not matched to a gene. Germline lookup yields CDR1 SGDLS and CDR2 YYNGEE. This CDR3 contains 18 residues. CDR3 in amino acids: CASSPKDRGKSIHTEAFF. For the CDR3, the DNA is TGTGCCAGCAGCCCTAAAGACAGGGGAAAGTCAATTCACACTGAAGCTTTCTTT.

This rearrangement joins TRBV19 to TRBJ1-5; D is possibly TRBD1 (5 bases). This CDR3 has 15 residues. Per the germline V gene, CDR1 is LNHDA and CDR2 is SQIVND (reference sequence). Trimming left V 8 bases short and J 1 base short, with 15 bases between. CDR3 DNA sequence: TGTGCCAGTTTGCTAGGGGCGTTGAGCAATCAGCCCCAGCATTTT. Protein sequence: CASLLGALSNQPQHF.

The rearrangement uses TRBV21-1 and TRBJ1-6. TRBV21-1 is noted as a pseudogene. This CDR3 comprises 16 residues. The CDR3 region is CTSSDYLRPYNSPLHF. The CDR3 DNA reads as TGTACCAGCAGCGACTACCTCCGGCCCTATAATTCACCCCTCCACTTT.

The chain has TRBV6-2 or TRBV6-3 and TRBJ2-1; D may be TRBD2 (5 bases). Per germline, CDR1 MNHEY and CDR2 SVGEGT. V gave up 0 bases and J gave up 5 bases, with 8 bases separating them. This CDR3 spans 14 amino acids. The DNA for the CDR3 is TGTGCCAGCAGTTACTCGCCGGGAAACAATGAGCAGTTCTTC. The encoded protein is CASSYSPGNNEQFF.

This clone occurred once. The rearrangement joins TRBV7-9 to TRBJ1-3; D uncertain. This CDR3 region has 13 residues. Trimming removed 2 bases from V and 7 bases from J, with 9 bases in between. The germline V gene encodes CDR1 SEHNR and CDR2 FQNEAQ (reference sequence). The CDR3 reads CASSLIAQNTIYF. CDR3 coding DNA: TGTGCCAGCAGCTTAATAGCCCAGAACACCATATATTTT.

The chain couples TRBV19 to TRBJ1-1, with 9 bases lining up with TRBD1. The CDR3 spans 14 residues. CDR1 and CDR2 from the germline V gene are LNHDA and SQIVND (reference sequence). V was pared by 5 bases and J by 4 bases, with 5 bases of the junction left unmatched. The CDR3 nucleotides are TGTGCCAGTAGTGCCGGGACAGGGTTCACTGAAGCTTTCTTT. It codes for CASSAGTGFTEAFF.

This rearrangement joins TRBV29-1 to TRBJ2-3; TRBD2 aligns across 15 bases. CDR3 length equals 17 residues. The ends lost 5 bases at V and 1 base at J; junction bases unmatched: 7. Germline lookup yields CDR1 SQVTM and CDR2 ANQGSEA. DNA of the CDR3: TGCAGCGTTATAGGACTAGCGGGGGGGCGGGGCACAGATACGCAGTATTTT. Protein sequence: CSVIGLAGGRGTDTQYF.

The rearrangement joins TRBV4-3 to TRBJ1-2, with 7 bases that match TRBD1. V trimming: 0 bases; J trimming: 4 bases; junction bases outside the gene matches: 5. Looked up from germline, CDR1 is LGHNA and CDR2 is YSLEER. The CDR3 is 15 amino acids. The CDR3 reads CASSQDEEGAYGYTF. Here the CDR3 DNA reads TGCGCCAGCAGCCAAGACGAGGAGGGGGCCTATGGCTACACCTTC.

The DNA of the CDR3 is TGTGCCAGCAGCCCACGGGGGGGCCTTAATGAGCAGTTCTTC. Translating gives CASSPRGGLNEQFF. The gene calls are TRBV7-9 and TRBJ2-1, with 8 bases aligning to TRBD2. V gave up 5 bases and J gave up 7 bases; unmatched junction bases: 7. Germline V gene sequence: CDR1 SEHNR, CDR2 FQNEAQ (reference sequence). The CDR3 is 14 residues long.

The chain recombines TRBV13 with TRBJ1-1; the D gene is possibly TRBD1 (5 bases). The germline gives CDR1 PRHDT, CDR2 FYEKMQ (reference sequence). The V end was cut by 7 bases, the J end by 0 bases, with 12 bases between. The CDR3 contains 14 residues. CDR3 in amino acids: CASTSRGMNTEAFF. The CDR3 DNA follows: TGTGCCAGCACCTCGCGGGGGATGAACACTGAAGCTTTCTTT.

The chain uses TRBV25-1 and TRBJ2-7, with TRBD1 matching 10 bases. CDR1 and CDR2 (germline): MGHDK, SYGVNS. V was pared by 6 bases and J by 0 bases, with 2 bases of the junction left unmatched. The CDR3 spans 14 residues. CDR3 residues: CASRGQGNSYEQYF. CDR3 nucleotide sequence: TGTGCCAGCAGGGGACAGGGGAACTCCTACGAGCAGTACTTC.

This clone was detected once. V and J are TRBV7-3 and TRBJ2-1, with D possibly being TRBD2 (6 bases). Trimming cost V 2 bases and J 5 bases, with 10 bases left between them. The V gene's germline CDR1 is SGHTA and CDR2 FQGTGA. The CDR3 is 14 amino acids. CDR3 nucleotides: TGTGCCAGCAGCTTACGGGGGAGAAACAATGAGCAGTTCTTC. Amino acid sequence: CASSLRGRNNEQFF.